A single T cell receptor beta chain is shown here with its context. This sample stems from a study of cytomegalovirus exposure and HLA in healthy donors. CDR3 length: 15 residues. With V trimmed by 5 bases and J by 9 bases, 9 bases remained unmatched. CDR1 and CDR2 from the germline V gene are LNHNV and YYDKDF (reference sequence). With 60 Vbeta and 13 Jbeta primers, the PCR was carried out. Repertoires were generated with immunoSEQ multiplex PCR, while TCRdb's copy carries only in-frame clones and drops some. This table has 100,000 to 150,000 clones, under 85% appearing once. This sequence originates from a woman between 50 and 59 years old in good health and CMV-seropositive. This sequence joins TRBV15 and TRBJ2-1; TRBD2 agrees at 11 bases. Source material: PBMCs. CDR3 in DNA: TGTGCCACCAGCCAAATAGCGGGGGGGCTATCTGAGCAGTTCTTC. Encoded protein: CATSQIAGGLSEQFF.